These 18 T cell receptor beta chains came from one sample sequenced in a study of B cell selection in AIRE deficiency. The sorted conventional CD4 T cells were gated as CD4+CD127+. TCRdb's copy holds only in-frame clones and misses some; the assay was immunoSEQ multiplex PCR. The sample contains some 25,000 clones, 96% of which appear only once. Sequenced: CD4+CD127+ conventional T cells sorted from PBMCs. The receptors here all came from a human donor in good health.

The rearrangement joins TRBV7-9 to TRBJ2-1; TRBD1 aligns across 10 bases. V trimming: 4 bases; J trimming: 14 bases; junction bases outside the gene matches: 14. The CDR3 extends over 15 amino acids. Germline CDR1 reads SEHNR; CDR2 reads FQNEAQ (reference sequence). This chain's CDR3 is CASSSDRGLYTGEFF. The CDR3 coding sequence is TGTGCCAGCAGCTCCGACAGGGGGCTTTATACCGGGGAGTTCTTC.

This clone came up once. V gene TRBV4-3 combines with J gene TRBJ2-2, with D unclear. There are 15 residues in the CDR3. The germline V gene encodes CDR1 LGHNA and CDR2 YSLEER. The V end lost 1 base, the J end lost 4 bases, and 10 bases lay between the germline ends. The CDR3 coding sequence is TGCGCCAGCAGCCAAGTAACCAGGTCCACCGGGGAGCTGTTTTTT. Translating gives CASSQVTRSTGELFF.

CDR3 DNA sequence: TGTGCCAGTAGTTACCGGCAGAACACTGAAGCTTTCTTT. This sequence encodes CASSYRQNTEAFF. The chain couples TRBV19 to TRBJ1-1; D is uncertain. Trimming shortened V by 5 bases and J by 1 base, and 8 bases separated the two germline ends. Germline-derived CDR1 and CDR2 are LNHDA and SQIVND (reference sequence). The CDR3 is 13 residues long.

The V gene is TRBV1, the J gene TRBJ2-3; the table's D call, TRBD2, has no DNA check behind it. TRBV1 is a documented pseudogene. The CDR3 spans 16 residues. CDR3 loop: CTSSPRRLAGEDTQYF. CDR3 sequence (DNA): TGCACCAGCAGCCCTCGACGACTAGCGGGGGAAGATACGCAGTATTTT.

The rearrangement joins TRBV19 to TRBJ1-3; D is undetermined. V shed 5 bases and J shed 8 bases, with 7 bases lying between them. The CDR3 consists of 11 residues. Looked up from germline, CDR1 is LNHDA and CDR2 is SQIVND (reference sequence). CDR3 sequence (DNA): TGTGCCAGTAGTCTCCTGCACACCATATATTTT. This encodes CASSLLHTIYF.

The V call is TRBV11-3, the J call TRBJ2-1; 7 nucleotides match TRBD2. The ends lost 2 bases at V and 1 base at J; junction bases unmatched: 2. This CDR3 spans 15 amino acids. Germline CDR1 and CDR2: SGHNT and YENEEA. CDR3 loop: CASSLRGDSYNEQFF. The CDR3 nucleotides read TGTGCCAGCAGCTTACGGGGGGATTCCTACAATGAGCAGTTCTTC.

This clone occurred once. This chain connects TRBV19 to TRBJ2-1, with TRBD2 matching 7 bases. This CDR3 has 12 residues. Germline V gene sequence: CDR1 LNHDA, CDR2 SQIVND (reference sequence). The ends lost 1 base at V and 10 bases at J; junction bases unmatched: 1. The CDR3 reads CASSIAGREQFF. The CDR3 DNA is TGTGCCAGTAGTATAGCCGGGAGGGAGCAGTTCTTC.

V and J are TRBV18 and TRBJ2-2; 11 bases are a match to TRBD1. V lost 6 bases and J lost 0; bases outside the gene matches: 6. The CDR3 has 17 residues. CDR1 and CDR2 from the germline V gene are KGHSH and LQKENI. The CDR3 nucleotides read TGTGCCAGCTCCGGGACAGGGGGACTCACGAACACCGGGGAGCTGTTTTTT. Translation gives CASSGTGGLTNTGELFF.

The chain carries TRBV5-4 and TRBJ2-3; possibly TRBD1 for D (5 bases). Trimming left V 4 bases short and J 2 bases short, with 11 bases between. The length of the CDR3 is 14 residues. Per the germline V gene, CDR1 is SGHNT and CDR2 is YYREEE (reference sequence). This CDR3 reads CASSPGQATDTQYF. The CDR3 DNA follows: TGTGCCAGCAGCCCAGGACAAGCCACAGATACGCAGTATTTT.

The chain has TRBV5-3 and TRBJ2-7, with D unresolved. TRBV5-3 is designated an ORF whose function remains uncertain. Trimming cost V 8 bases and J 6 bases, with 9 bases left between them. This CDR3 has 10 amino acids. CDR3: CASSKGEQYF. The DNA for the CDR3 is TGTGCCAGCAGTAAGGGCGAGCAGTACTTC.

The gene calls are TRBV6-6 and TRBJ2-1, with D unclear. The CDR3 loop spans 12 amino acids. Trimming shortened V by 0 bases and J by 8 bases, and 5 bases separated the two germline ends. Looked up from germline, CDR1 is MNHNY and CDR2 is SVGAGI (reference sequence). The CDR3 protein is CASSYSRHEQFF. The DNA of the CDR3 is TGTGCCAGCAGTTACTCGAGACATGAGCAGTTCTTC.

This rearrangement joins TRBV10-3 to TRBJ1-2; 11 bases are a match to TRBD1. The trim removed 3 bases at V and 4 bases at J, leaving 4 bases unmatched. CDR1 is ENHRY and CDR2 is SYGVKD in the germline V gene. There are 15 residues in the CDR3. CDR3 in amino acids: CAISDRTGGTYGYTF. The CDR3, as DNA: TGTGCCATCAGTGACAGGACAGGGGGCACCTATGGCTACACCTTC.

V is TRBV7-9 and J is TRBJ1-4; D gene unclear. V was shortened by 3 bases and J by 8 bases, with 7 bases between the two germline ends. The V gene's germline CDR1 is SEHNR and CDR2 FQNEAQ (reference sequence). This CDR3 is 12 amino acids long. The CDR3 spells CASSFSGEKLFF. Written as DNA, the CDR3 is TGTGCCAGCAGCTTCTCGGGGGAAAAACTGTTTTTT.

The chain combines TRBV7-2 with TRBJ2-7; 10 positions match TRBD1. CDR1 SGHTA and CDR2 FQGNSA come from the germline V gene. The CDR3 has 17 amino acids. The J segment lost 6 bases and the V segment lost 5 bases, leaving 16 bases of the junction unmatched. CDR3 in amino acids: CASSQGPRWDRGREQYF. The CDR3 DNA reads as TGTGCCAGCAGCCAAGGTCCCCGCTGGGACAGGGGACGCGAGCAGTACTTC.

The rearrangement joins TRBV28 to TRBJ1-2; D call uncertain. Germline lookup yields CDR1 MDHEN and CDR2 SYDVKM. The ends were cut back, 2 bases at V and 6 bases at J, with 13 bases in the middle. CDR3 size: 14 residues. The CDR3 reads CASSLVLRPNGYTF. The DNA for the CDR3 is TGTGCCAGCAGTTTAGTGTTGCGACCCAATGGCTACACCTTC.

The rearrangement joins TRBV18 to TRBJ1-5, with TRBD1 as a possible D gene (5 bases). The germline V and J ends were trimmed by 5 bases and 0 bases, with 14 bases remaining between them. The CDR3 length is 16 residues. CDR1 is KGHSH and CDR2 is LQKENI in the germline V gene. This chain's CDR3 is CASSIGTGDSNQPQHF. The CDR3 coding sequence is TGTGCCAGCTCAATCGGGACCGGGGATAGCAATCAGCCCCAGCATTTT. Looking up the rest from reference TRBV18 and TRBJ1-5 gives the full variable domain: NAGVMQNPRHLVRRRGQEARLRCSPMKGHSHVYWYRQLPEEGLKFMVYLQKENIIDESGMPKERFSAEFPKEGPSILRIQQVVRGDSAAYFCASSIGTGDSNQPQHFGDGTRLSIL.

This clone appeared a single time. This chain uses TRBV28 with TRBJ1-1; D call uncertain. Germline lookup yields CDR1 MDHEN and CDR2 SYDVKM. V was shortened by 5 bases and J by 11 bases, with 21 bases between the two germline ends. This CDR3 region has 14 residues. CDR3 sequence (DNA): TGTGCCAGCAGTCCACCACGGAGTTCAAGCGGGGCTTTCTTT. It codes for CASSPPRSSSGAFF.

This sequence joins TRBV5-1 and TRBJ1-1; D is possibly TRBD1 (6 bases). V shed 0 bases and J shed 2 bases, with 8 bases lying between them. The CDR3 is made up of 14 amino acids. The germline V gene has CDR1 SGHRS and CDR2 YFSETQ. DNA of the CDR3: TGCGCCAGCAGCTTGGCAGGGGATAACACTGAAGCTTTCTTT. Protein: CASSLAGDNTEAFF.